This T cell receptor (beta chain) comes out of a study of cytomegalovirus exposure and HLA in healthy donors. CDR1 is SGHVS, CDR2 FQNEAQ, per germline. Between the trimmed V and J ends, which lost 5 bases and 6 bases, there was a span of 17 bases. This CDR3 spans 15 amino acids. About this clone itself: The antigen remains undetermined.

In the PCR, 60 Vbeta and 13 Jbeta primers were used. Per the authors' pipeline: An analysis performed later counted 74 million or so unique TCR beta chains (around 10 million of them shared). Repertoires were generated with immunoSEQ multiplex PCR, while TCRdb's copy carries only in-frame clones and drops some. V and J calls and clone size are copied from that table; D and trimming were computed from the DNA. The table records 100,000 to 150,000 clones, roughly 72% of them present only once. Findings and limits, study-wide: Later analysis identified 16,951 TCR beta sequences associated with HLA alleles, using a false discovery rate threshold of 0.05. In vitro checks showed that a few CMV-associated chains really do target CMV antigens. Overall, approximately 150 TCR beta chains were annotated as cytomegalovirus-associated.

This receptor was taken from a man aged 35-49 years in good health and CMV-seropositive. The sequenced material came from PBMCs. The V call is TRBV7-8, the J call TRBJ2-1, with a tentative D call TRBD1 (6 bases). This CDR3 reads CASSPRTTRGNEQFF. CDR3 in DNA: TGTGCCAGCAGCCCAAGGACAACCAGGGGCAATGAGCAGTTCTTC.